This is a list of T cell receptor beta chains from one sample in a study of control samples from healthy donors and cancer patients. TCRdb's table, derived via immunoSEQ multiplex PCR, lists solely in-frame clones and lacks some. The sample consists of about 40,000 clones, approximately 90% of them appearing once. Sample: blood. The receptors here all came from a woman aged 45-65 years in good health. Each CDR3 is given with its conserved first and last residue. The D gene is left open where the match is weak. Clone size appears in some rows only: once, few, many, or a class for an expanded clone.

d_call	v_call	j_call	clone_size	cdr3_nt	cdr3_aa
NA	TRBV6-6	TRBJ2-1	once	TGTGCCAGCACCGATCCTATTATCTCCTACAATGAGCAGTTCTTC	CASTDPIISYNEQFF
NA	TRBV7-8	TRBJ2-7	once	TGTGCCAGCAGCTCACCTGAAGCTTACGAGCAGTACTTC	CASSSPEAYEQYF
NA	TRBV4-2	TRBJ1-2	NA	TGTGCCAGCAGCCCCGGCCCGGCGGATGGCTACACCTTC	CASSPGPADGYTF
NA	TRBV5-4	TRBJ1-6	NA	TGTGCCAGCAGCCCGACAGGCAGGAGCTCCTATAATTCACCCCTCCACTTT	CASSPTGRSSYNSPLHF
TRBD2	TRBV27	TRBJ2-7	NA	TGTGCCAGCAGTTCCCCTGGAAGAGCGGGGGGAAACGAGCAGTACTTC	CASSSPGRAGGNEQYF
NA	TRBV11-2	TRBJ2-7	NA	TGTGCCAGCAGCTACCGGGACGGATATAACGAGCAGTACTTC	CASSYRDGYNEQYF
NA	TRBV3-1/TRBV3-2	TRBJ1-5	once	TGTGCCAGCAGCACCGAGGGTCAGCCCCAGCATTTT	CASSTEGQPQHF
NA	TRBV27	TRBJ1-1	NA	TGTGCCAGCAGTCTCGGACAGTGGCAGGCGGGCTCGAACACTGAAGCTTTCTTT	CASSLGQWQAGSNTEAFF
TRBD2	TRBV25-1	TRBJ2-1	NA	TGTGCCAGCTCTACTAGCGTTGAGCAGTTCTTC	CASSTSVEQFF
TRBD1	TRBV7-6	TRBJ1-3	NA	TGTGCCAGCAGCCTCCAGGGGGCTGGAAACACCATATATTTT	CASSLQGAGNTIYF
NA	TRBV28	TRBJ1-5	NA	TGTGCCAGCCCAACCCCCGGAGCCAGCAATGTCTATCAGCCCCAGCATTTT	CASPTPGASNVYQPQHF
NA	TRBV12-3/TRBV12-4	TRBJ1-1	NA	TGTGCCAGCAGTTTCGGGAAAGGAACTGAAGCTTTCTTT	CASSFGKGTEAFF
TRBD1	TRBV2	TRBJ1-1	NA	TGTGCCAGCACCGTTGACAGGGCGGGCACTGAAGCTTTCTTT	CASTVDRAGTEAFF
NA	TRBV19	TRBJ1-4	NA	TGTGCCAGTAGGGAGGGCCCAAAGCTGTTTTTT	CASREGPKLFF
NA	TRBV7-3	TRBJ2-1	NA	TGTGCCAGCAGCCCACAGGGAGTATCTGAGCAGTTCTTC	CASSPQGVSEQFF
NA	TRBV18	TRBJ1-6	NA	TGTGCCAGCTCCCCAGTTCCGGCAGATAATTCACCCCTCCACTTT	CASSPVPADNSPLHF
NA	TRBV13	TRBJ1-4	NA	TGTGCCAGCAGGCAAAGAAGTGATGGGGAAAAACTGTTTTTT	CASRQRSDGEKLFF
NA	TRBV7-2	TRBJ2-1	NA	TGTGCCAGCAGCTCTCTGCTGAGGAACAATGAGCAGTTCTTC	CASSSLLRNNEQFF
NA	TRBV11-2	TRBJ1-6	NA	TGTGCCAGCAGCTTAGGGGCGGCGAATTCACCCCTCCACTTT	CASSLGAANSPLHF
NA	TRBV7-2	TRBJ1-1	NA	TGTGCCAGCAGCCCCAGGATCGCTGAAGCTTTCTTT	CASSPRIAEAFF
NA	TRBV10-3	TRBJ1-1	NA	TGTGCCACCCAAGGGGTAATTGGGGACACTGAAGCTTTCTTT	CATQGVIGDTEAFF
NA	TRBV27	TRBJ1-4	once	TGTGCCAGCAGTATGAGGCGGACGTCCACTAATGAAAAACTGTTTTTT	CASSMRRTSTNEKLFF
NA	TRBV7-2	TRBJ2-2	NA	TGTGCCAGCAGCCCCCTCGCCACCGGGGAGCTGTTTTTT	CASSPLATGELFF
NA	TRBV30	TRBJ1-1	NA	TGTGCCTGGAGCCGGGCCACTGAAGCTTTCTTT	CAWSRATEAFF
NA	TRBV24-1	TRBJ1-1	NA	TGTGCCACCAGCGTCGCATCGAACACTGAAGCTTTCTTT	CATSVASNTEAFF
TRBD2	TRBV11-2	TRBJ2-1	NA	TGTGCCAGCAGCTTATATGCGGGGGGGCGTCTCGTCAATGAGCAGTTCTTC	CASSLYAGGRLVNEQFF
NA	TRBV2	TRBJ2-7	NA	TGTGCCAGCGGGAGGAACGAGCAGTACTTC	CASGRNEQYF
NA	TRBV19	TRBJ2-4	NA	TGTGCCAGTAGTAACCCGACGGGCCCCTTAGCCAAAAACATTCAGTACTTC	CASSNPTGPLAKNIQYF
NA	TRBV27	TRBJ2-7	once	TGTGCCAGCAAGACGGGGAACTACGAGCAGTACTTC	CASKTGNYEQYF
NA	TRBV20-1	TRBJ2-5	NA	TGCAGTGCTACTGAGACGCAAGAGACCCAGTACTTC	CSATETQETQYF
TRBD1	TRBV5-4	TRBJ2-7	NA	TGTGCCATACCCCGGACAGGGACTGGCGACGAGCAGTACTTC	CAIPRTGTGDEQYF
NA	TRBV10-2	TRBJ1-5	NA	TGCGCCACACAAAACATGAATAGCAATCAGCCCCAGCATTTT	CATQNMNSNQPQHF
NA	TRBV5-8	TRBJ1-1	few	TGTGCCAGCAGCTTGTTAGGGGGCACTGAAGCTTTCTTT	CASSLLGGTEAFF
TRBD1	TRBV12-5	TRBJ2-1	NA	TGTGCTAGTGGTTCGGACAGGGTTGGAGAGCAGTTCTTC	CASGSDRVGEQFF
TRBD1	TRBV27	TRBJ1-6	NA	TGTGCCAGCAGCATGGGGACAGGGCGGTCACCCCTCCACTTT	CASSMGTGRSPLHF
NA	TRBV3-1/TRBV3-2	TRBJ1-4	once	TGTGCCAGCAGCCCCAGGGACTCAACTAATGAAAAACTGTTTTTT	CASSPRDSTNEKLFF
NA	TRBV29-1	TRBJ2-1	NA	TGCAGCGTTGGAGGGACGGTATACAATGAGCAGTTCTTC	CSVGGTVYNEQFF
NA	TRBV25-1	TRBJ1-5	NA	TGTGCCAGCAGTGCCCTGGGGGATAGCAATCAGCCCCAGCATTTT	CASSALGDSNQPQHF
NA	TRBV29-1	TRBJ1-4	NA	TGCAGCGTTATTCGGGAAAAACTGTTTTTT	CSVIREKLFF
NA	TRBV6-5	TRBJ1-5	NA	TGTGCCAGGGGCCCGACGCCCCAGCATTTT	CARGPTPQHF
NA	TRBV5-8	TRBJ1-3	NA	TGTGCCAGCAGCTTGGGGGGGGCTGGAAACACCATATATTTT	CASSLGGAGNTIYF
NA	TRBV6-2/TRBV6-3	TRBJ1-2	NA	TGTGCCAGCAGTCGTGAGGGGGGCTACACCTTC	CASSREGGYTF
NA	TRBV9	TRBJ1-1	NA	TGTGCCAGCAGCGTAGCAGGGTCTGACACTGAAGCTTTCTTT	CASSVAGSDTEAFF
TRBD2	TRBV9	TRBJ2-3	few	TGTGCCAGCAGCCCCCCGACTAGCGAGGCAGATACGCAGTATTTT	CASSPPTSEADTQYF
NA	TRBV20-1	TRBJ1-1	NA	TGCAGTGTTATAAGGAACACTGAAGCTTTCTTT	CSVIRNTEAFF